This TCR beta chain stems from a study of cytomegalovirus exposure and HLA in healthy donors. Study information: A subsequent analysis reported that the 120 validation repertoires were produced on the same platform that had also been used for the 600 to 700 first-cohort repertoires. Study outcomes and limitations: The investigators catalogued 160 or so TCR beta chains as cytomegalovirus-associated. Rarity characterized most TCR sequences, yet some public TCRs appeared in many donors.

CDR1 is ENHRY, CDR2 SYGVKD, per germline. V was clipped by 3 bases and J by 2 bases, with 13 bases between them. This CDR3 comprises 15 residues. Measured with immunoSEQ multiplex PCR; TCRdb has only the in-frame clones, and not every one. The sample shows 78,000 or so clones, just under 95% of them seen only once. Worth noting for this clone: The target antigen is unknown.

These donors were members of the roughly 120-subject validation cohort, a group separate from the roughly 670-subject first cohort. The clonotype originates from a woman between 18 and 30 years old in good health and CMV-seropositive. Material: PBMCs. This chain joins TRBV10-3 and TRBJ1-2, with D perhaps TRBD1 (5 bases). CDR3 DNA: TGTGCCATCAGTGAAGGGGCGATACAAAACTATGGCTACACCTTC. This sequence encodes CAISEGAIQNYGYTF.